The 25 T cell receptor beta chains below come from one sample, sequenced in a study of CD8+ T cells in alopecia areata. RNA was extracted and reverse transcribed into cDNA as the sequencing template. Sequencing used immunoSEQ multiplex PCR; TCRdb keeps in-frame clones, though not all of them. The data contain fewer than 250,000 clones, 50% to 70% of them singletons. Treatment: oral pan-JAK inhibitor, 5-10 mg twice daily. The sample was CD4+ T cells sorted from blood, taken around week 49, from a patient treated with tofacitinib. These receptors were obtained from a human donor with alopecia areata.

The rearrangement joins TRBV4-3 to TRBJ1-1; a possible D gene is TRBD1 (5 bases). The CDR3 contains 14 residues. Trimming took off 0 bases at V and 4 bases at J, with 9 bases between the two ends. Germline V gene sequence: CDR1 LGHNA, CDR2 YSLEER. CDR3 in amino acids: CASSQDFGGTEAFF. In nucleotides, the CDR3 is TGCGCCAGCAGCCAAGATTTTGGGGGCACTGAAGCTTTCTTT.

The rearrangement joins TRBV15 to TRBJ2-1; D gene unclear. In germline, CDR1 is LNHNV, CDR2 YYDKDF (reference sequence). CDR3 length equals 14 residues. V was shortened by 3 bases and J by 0 bases, with 6 bases between the two germline ends. The DNA of the CDR3 is TGTGCCACCAGCAGCCACTTCTCCTACAATGAGCAGTTCTTC. Translating it yields CATSSHFSYNEQFF.

This chain joins TRBV5-6 and TRBJ1-5; D remains ambiguous. Germline loops: CDR1 SGHDT, CDR2 YYEEEE. The CDR3 is made up of 15 amino acids. V lost 3 bases, J lost 7 bases, and 17 bases lay in between. The CDR3 loop is CASSYSSAYKQPQHF. CDR3 DNA sequence: TGTGCCAGCAGCTATTCCTCGGCCTACAAGCAGCCCCAGCATTTT.

The J gene is TRBJ2-7, the V gene TRBV29-1; D is undetermined. Trimming cost V 6 bases and J 7 bases, with 16 bases left between them. The CDR3 is 12 residues long. The germline CDR1 and CDR2 sequences are SQVTM and ANQGSEA. DNA of the CDR3: TGCAGCGTCGCAGCCCGTGGTAGAGAGCAGTACTTC. Amino acids: CSVAARGREQYF.

This CDR3 is CASSGQAGNTGELFF. As DNA, the CDR3 is TGTGCCAGCAGCGGACAGGCGGGAAACACCGGGGAGCTGTTTTTT. V and J are TRBV7-8 and TRBJ2-2, with D perhaps matching TRBD1 (7 bases). The CDR3 consists of 15 residues. CDR1 and CDR2 (germline): SGHVS, FQNEAQ. Between the trimmed V and J ends, which lost 5 bases and 2 bases, there was a span of 12 bases. The full variable domain, in which reference TRBV7-8 and TRBJ2-2 provide the parts outside the CDR3, is GAGVSQSPRYKVAKRGQDVALRCDPISGHVSLFWYQQALGQGPEFLTYFQNEAQLDKSGLPSDRFFAERPEGSVSTLKIQRTQQEDSAVYLCASSGQAGNTGELFFGEGSRLTVL.

The chain carries TRBV6-5 and TRBJ2-3, with D perhaps assigned TRBD1 or TRBD2 (5 bases each). V shed 2 bases and J shed 3 bases, with 15 bases lying between them. Germline V lookup: CDR1 MNHEY, CDR2 SVGAGI. The CDR3 spans 16 residues. Written as DNA, the CDR3 is TGTGCCAGCAGTTACGAGGGGACCTTTCGTACAGATACGCAGTATTTT. It yields the protein CASSYEGTFRTDTQYF.

The rearrangement links TRBV18 to TRBJ1-2, with D unclear. CDR1 is KGHSH and CDR2 is LQKENI in the germline V gene. Trimming stripped 4 bases from V and 2 bases from J, with 14 bases between. There are 15 residues in the CDR3. The CDR3, as DNA: TGTGCCAGCTCACTTGGGGAGGGCTCCAACTATGGCTACACCTTC. As protein: CASSLGEGSNYGYTF.

V is TRBV29-1 and J is TRBJ2-1, with 9 bases matching TRBD1. Per the germline V gene, CDR1 is SQVTM and CDR2 is ANQGSEA. V was pared by 6 bases and J by 6 bases, with 9 bases of the junction left unmatched. The length of the CDR3 is 14 residues. DNA for the CDR3: TGCAGCGTGCATCCGGGACAGGGCCTCAATGAGCAGTTCTTC. It is translated as CSVHPGQGLNEQFF.

The J gene is TRBJ2-3, the V gene TRBV29-1, with unresolved D. Germline CDR1 SQVTM, CDR2 ANQGSEA. This CDR3 contains 13 residues. V lost 6 bases, J lost 2 bases, and 12 bases lay in between. This chain's CDR3 is CSVIQDLTDTQYF. The CDR3 coding sequence is TGCAGCGTGATACAAGACCTCACAGATACGCAGTATTTT.

V and J are TRBV6-6 and TRBJ2-7, with TRBD1 matching over 8 bases. V was clipped by 2 bases and J by 6 bases; unmatched bases: 6. The CDR3 length is 14 residues. CDR1 and CDR2 from the germline V gene are MNHNY and SVGAGI (reference sequence). The CDR3 reads CASSYTPTGGEQYF. CDR3 coding DNA: TGTGCCAGCAGTTACACACCAACAGGGGGCGAGCAGTACTTC.

The chain links TRBV29-1 to TRBJ1-1; no firm D call. Germline V gene data show CDR1 as SQVTM and CDR2 as ANQGSEA. This CDR3 has 12 amino acids. V gave up 7 bases and J gave up 6 bases, with 15 bases separating them. The CDR3 protein is CSAYMSSAEAFF. Written as DNA, the CDR3 is TGCAGCGCCTATATGTCAAGCGCTGAAGCTTTCTTT. The variable domain in full, with the rest retrieved from reference TRBV29-1 and TRBJ1-1, is SAVISQKPSRDICQRGTSLTIQCQVDSQVTMMFWYRQQPGQSLTLIATANQGSEATYESGFVIDKFPISRPNLTFSTLTVSNMSPEDSSIYLCSAYMSSAEAFFGQGTRLTVV.

The chain uses TRBV30 and TRBJ1-2, with D maybe TRBD1 (5 bases). Germline CDR1 and CDR2: GTSNPN and SVGIG (reference sequence). The CDR3 is made up of 13 amino acids. With 2 bases removed from V and 4 bases from J, the gap between germline ends came to 11 bases. In DNA form, the CDR3 reads TGTGCCTGGAGTCGTACAGGCATCTATGGCTACACCTTC. It translates to CAWSRTGIYGYTF.

The genes are TRBV10-3 and TRBJ2-7, with D tentatively TRBD1 or TRBD2 (5 bases each). Germline V gene lookup returns CDR1 ENHRY and CDR2 SYGVKD. This CDR3 comprises 15 residues. Trimming took 8 bases from V and 1 from J, leaving 18 bases between them. The CDR3 DNA sequence: TGTGCCATCGGACGCACCGGGACGGCTTCCTACGAGCAGTACTTC. Its translation: CAIGRTGTASYEQYF.

This clone was counted only a few times. The V and J genes are TRBV5-1 and TRBJ1-1; no definite D call. The CDR3 runs 13 residues. Germline CDR1 and CDR2: SGHRS and YFSETQ. The V end was cut by 0 bases, the J end by 4 bases, with 7 bases between. CDR3 amino acids: CASSLGGSTEAFF. CDR3 nucleotides: TGCGCCAGCAGCTTGGGAGGGTCCACTGAAGCTTTCTTT.

V gene TRBV4-2 combines with J gene TRBJ1-6, with a weak D call TRBD1 (5 bases). CDR1 is LGHNA, CDR2 YNFKEQ, per germline. The CDR3 loop spans 17 amino acids. V lost 7 bases and J 0 bases, leaving 16 bases between the germline ends. The CDR3 spells CASTPMGLTSYNSPLHF. CDR3 coding DNA: TGTGCCAGCACCCCCATGGGGCTCACCTCCTATAATTCACCCCTCCACTTT.

The CDR3 reads CASRGLDYGYTF. The CDR3 DNA is TGTGCCAGCAGAGGTCTAGACTATGGCTACACCTTC. The chain carries TRBV2 and TRBJ1-2, with D unresolved. This CDR3 has 12 amino acids. Per germline, CDR1 SNHLY and CDR2 FYNNEI. The V end lost 6 bases, the J end lost 3 bases, and 8 bases lay between the germline ends.

This sequence joins TRBV29-1 and TRBJ2-1, with 10 bases aligning to TRBD2. The germline CDR1 and CDR2 sequences are SQVTM and ANQGSEA. V lost 6 bases and J lost 6; bases outside the gene matches: 2. The CDR3 covers 12 residues. CDR3 amino acids: CSVRTSGNEQFF. As DNA, the CDR3 is TGCAGCGTGCGGACTAGCGGCAATGAGCAGTTCTTC.

V gene TRBV2 combines with J gene TRBJ1-5; 7 bases map to TRBD1. Germline CDR1 reads SNHLY; CDR2 reads FYNNEI. After removal of 7 bases from V and 4 bases from J, the junction contained 4 bases not matched to a gene. The CDR3 sequence is 13 residues long. The CDR3 is CASTEDRNQPQHF. In nucleotides, the CDR3 is TGTGCCAGCACCGAGGACAGGAATCAGCCCCAGCATTTT.

Points on this clone: Other DNA sequences in this specimen translate into the identical CDR3. V usage is TRBV5-1 and J usage is TRBJ2-3; D is undetermined. Germline assignment: CDR1 SGHRS and CDR2 YFSETQ. Trimming took off 1 base at V and 2 bases at J, with 5 bases between the two ends. This CDR3 comprises 13 residues. The CDR3 sequence is CASSLLPTDTQYF. The CDR3 nucleotides read TGCGCCAGCAGCTTGCTTCCCACAGATACGCAGTATTTT. Full variable domain (remainder filled in from reference TRBV5-1 and TRBJ2-3): KAGVTQTPRYLIKTRGQQVTLSCSPISGHRSVSWYQQTPGQGLQFLFEYFSETQRNKGNFPGRFSGRQFSNSRSEMNVSTLELGDSALYLCASSLLPTDTQYFGPGTRLTVL.

The gene calls are TRBV23-1 and TRBJ1-2; unclear D gene. TRBV23-1 is flagged as an ORF with uncertain function. The V and J ends lost 0 bases and 5 bases respectively, with 7 bases between them. The CDR3 runs to 13 residues. The CDR3 sequence: CASSQSRLYGYTF. In DNA form, the CDR3 reads TGCGCCAGCAGTCAATCCCGTTTATATGGCTACACCTTC.

The chain is built from TRBV5-1 and TRBJ1-1; D ambiguous. Germline V gene lookup returns CDR1 SGHRS and CDR2 YFSETQ. This CDR3 is built from 15 residues. Trimming removed 0 bases at V and 2 bases at J, with 11 bases between. The CDR3 coding sequence is TGCGCCAGCAGCTTGGCCGCAGGACTAAACACTGAAGCTTTCTTT. It specifies CASSLAAGLNTEAFF.

The CDR3 region has the DNA TGTGCCAGCAGTGATTCGGTGGACAGGGGAGCTCCTGAGCAGTTCTTC. Protein sequence: CASSDSVDRGAPEQFF. V is TRBV25-1 and J is TRBJ2-1, with 9 bases lining up with TRBD1. Germline CDR1 and CDR2: MGHDK and SYGVNS. Losses at the gene ends were 3 bases for V and 9 bases for J; bases not matched to a gene: 12. This CDR3 has 16 residues. The full variable domain, in which reference TRBV25-1 and TRBJ2-1 provide the parts outside the CDR3, is EADIYQTPRYLVIGTGKKITLECSQTMGHDKMYWYQQDPGMELHLIHYSYGVNSTEKGDLSSESTVSRIRTEHFPLTLESARPSHTSQYLCASSDSVDRGAPEQFFGPGTRLTVL.

For the CDR3, the DNA is TGTGCCAGCAGCCAGACCACCTACGAGCAGTACTTC. This gives the protein CASSQTTYEQYF. The chain uses TRBV11-1 and TRBJ2-7; D is uncertain. This CDR3 spans 12 amino acids. Between the trimmed V and J ends, which lost 5 bases and 2 bases, there was a span of 7 bases. Germline V gives CDR1 SGHAT, CDR2 FQDESV (reference sequence).

This clone appeared a single time. The chain employs TRBV6-5 and TRBJ2-4; D uncertain. The length of the CDR3 is 13 residues. Trimming removed 6 bases at V and 0 bases at J, with 6 bases between. CDR1 and CDR2 (germline): MNHEY, SVGAGI. The CDR3 spells CASRGLAKNIQYF. The CDR3 DNA reads as TGTGCCAGCAGAGGGTTAGCCAAAAACATTCAGTACTTC.

A single count supports this clone. V usage is TRBV4-3 and J usage is TRBJ1-2; unclear D gene. Germline V CDR1 and CDR2: LGHNA, YSLEER. The ends were cut back, 4 bases at V and 4 bases at J, with 19 bases in the middle. CDR3 length: 16 residues. CDR3 amino acids: CASSPKPSDDFYGYTF. The CDR3 DNA reads TGCGCCAGCAGCCCCAAGCCTTCCGACGACTTCTATGGCTACACCTTC.